Listed below are T cell receptor beta chains from one sample, sequenced in a study of T cell responses to AZD1222 COVID-19 vaccine. Here immunoSEQ multiplex PCR was the method, and the copy in TCRdb shows in-frame clones only, minus some. The profile shows roughly 120,000 clones, 87% of them singletons. The material sequenced was peripheral blood, taken on day 0 of AZD1222 vaccination. The receptors were sampled from an adult in good health. Both conserved end residues are part of each CDR3. The D gene is left open where the match is weak. The size entry is marked missing in some rows and otherwise reads once, few, many or a size class.

>NA|TRBJ2-1|14|TRBD1|TRBV19
TGTGCCAGTAGCGACAGGGGGAGTTACAATGAGCAGTTCTTC
CASSDRGSYNEQFF
>NA|TRBJ2-2|10|NA|TRBV29-1
TGCAGCGCTTATACCGGGGAGCTGTTTTTT
CSAYTGELFF
>NA|TRBJ2-5|15|TRBD1|TRBV2
TGTGCCAGCAGTTACAGGGGTTATGGCCAAGAGACCCAGTACTTC
CASSYRGYGQETQYF
>once|TRBJ1-2|11|NA|TRBV28
TGTGCCAGCAGACCAAACTATGGCTACACCTTC
CASRPNYGYTF
>NA|TRBJ2-7|13|NA|TRBV27
TGTGCCAGCGGGGGGCATGGGATCTACGAGCAGTACTTC
CASGGHGIYEQYF
>NA|TRBJ2-4|16|TRBD2|TRBV25-1
TGTGCCAGCAGTGAATTGGATAGCGGGGGTCAAAACATTCAGTACTTC
CASSELDSGGQNIQYF
>NA|TRBJ1-1|16|TRBD1|TRBV14
TGTGCCAGCAGCCAATACCACGACAGGGTCGTTACTGAAGCTTTCTTT
CASSQYHDRVVTEAFF
>NA|TRBJ1-5|15|TRBD1|TRBV18
TGTGCCAGCTCACCTCAACAGGGGGGGAATCAGCCCCAGCATTTT
CASSPQQGGNQPQHF
>NA|TRBJ1-2|14|TRBD1|TRBV5-5
TGTGCCAGCAGCTTGGGACAGGGGGCGAGAGGCTACACCTTC
CASSLGQGARGYTF
>NA|TRBJ2-2|14|TRBD1|TRBV19
TGTGCCAGTAGACTCGACAGGGGCACCGGGGAGCTGTTTTTT
CASRLDRGTGELFF
>NA|TRBJ1-6|15|TRBD1|TRBV19
TGTGCCAGTAGGACAGGGAGCTCCTATAATTCACCCCTCCACTTT
CASRTGSSYNSPLHF
>NA|TRBJ2-6|16|TRBD1|TRBV6-1
TGTGCCAGCAGTGAAGCGAGGGGGCTCGGGGCCAACGTCCTGACTTTC
CASSEARGLGANVLTF
>NA|TRBJ1-2|15|NA|TRBV18
TGTGCCAGCTCAACCTCCGCCTCGGGCCACTATGGCTACACCTTC
CASSTSASGHYGYTF
>NA|TRBJ2-7|13|NA|TRBV27
TGTGCCAGCAGTTTCGGCCGTAACTACGAGCAGTACTTC
CASSFGRNYEQYF
>NA|TRBJ2-5|15|TRBD2|TRBV19
TGTGCCAGTAGTATCCCCCGCGGGGGGGCGGAGACCCAGTACTTC
CASSIPRGGAETQYF
>NA|TRBJ1-4|17|NA|TRBV2
TGTGCCAGCATTCGAGGTCCTGGGGGGGGCTATAATGAAAAACTGTTTTTT
CASIRGPGGGYNEKLFF
>NA|TRBJ1-5|16|NA|TRBV4-1
TGCGCCAGCAGCCAATTCGCCGGGCCCGGCAATCAGCCCCAGCATTTT
CASSQFAGPGNQPQHF
>NA|TRBJ2-5|16|NA|TRBV13
TGTGCCAGCAGCCGTACTTGGGCAGGCTCGAAAGAGACCCAGTACTTC
CASSRTWAGSKETQYF
>NA|TRBJ2-3|15|TRBD2|TRBV6-1
TGTGCCAGCAGTGATAGTGGCGGGGGGGCAGATACGCAGTATTTT
CASSDSGGGADTQYF
>NA|TRBJ1-1|13|NA|TRBV3-1/TRBV3-2
TGTGCCAGCAGCCAACTCGAGGGGACTGAAGCTTTCTTT
CASSQLEGTEAFF
>NA|TRBJ2-7|12|NA|TRBV19
TGTGCCAGTAGTATTAGCAGTTACGAGCAGTACTTC
CASSISSYEQYF
>NA|TRBJ2-7|13|TRBD1|TRBV11-2
TGTGCCAGCAGCTTAACAGGGGGGTACGAGCAGTACTTC
CASSLTGGYEQYF
>NA|TRBJ1-5|15|TRBD1|TRBV18
TGTGCCAGCTCACCATCGGGACAGGGGTACCAGCCCCAGCATTTT
CASSPSGQGYQPQHF
>NA|TRBJ1-2|15|TRBD1|TRBV5-6
TGTGCCAGCAGCTCTTCTGGACAGGGAGGCTATGGCTACACCTTC
CASSSSGQGGYGYTF
>few|TRBJ2-7|13|NA|TRBV3-1/TRBV3-2
TGTGCCAGCAGCCATAGACGGTTCTACGAGCAGTACTTC
CASSHRRFYEQYF
>NA|TRBJ2-1|14|NA|TRBV9
TGTGCCAGCCGTGGCGGGGGCTTGGGAGATGAGCAGTTCTTC
CASRGGGLGDEQFF
>NA|TRBJ1-2|14|NA|TRBV5-1
TGCGCCAGCACCCCCTTGGAGGGGGACTATGGCTACACCTTC
CASTPLEGDYGYTF
>NA|TRBJ1-2|14|TRBD1|TRBV15
TGTGCCACCGGGGACAGGGGAAGGTTGGATGGCTACACCTTC
CATGDRGRLDGYTF
>NA|TRBJ2-3|17|TRBD2|TRBV19
TGTGCCAGTAGTAGTGGGGTCGCGAGCGGGGTTAGAGATACGCAGTATTTT
CASSSGVASGVRDTQYF
>NA|TRBJ1-5|15|TRBD1|TRBV6-6
TGTGCCAGCAGTTCTGGGACAGTACTCCCCCAGCCCCAGCATTTT
CASSSGTVLPQPQHF
>NA|TRBJ1-4|13|NA|TRBV14
TGTGCCAGCAGTCAGCAAAGTAATGAAAAACTGTTTTTT
CASSQQSNEKLFF
>NA|TRBJ2-5|17|TRBD2|TRBV4-2
TGTGCCAGCAGCCAAGGGCGGGCTAGCGGGGTTTTTGAGACCCAGTACTTC
CASSQGRASGVFETQYF
>NA|TRBJ2-5|14|TRBD2|TRBV10-1
TGCGCCAGCAGTGAGGGACTAGCGGAAGAGACCCAGTACTTC
CASSEGLAEETQYF
>NA|TRBJ1-4|14|NA|TRBV7-8
TGTGCCAGCAGCTTAGAAGGGAGGCGAGAAAAACTGTTTTTT
CASSLEGRREKLFF
>NA|TRBJ2-1|15|NA|TRBV4-3
TGCGCCAGCAGCCAAGATTTTAGGGCGTTGAATGAGCAGTTCTTC
CASSQDFRALNEQFF
>once|TRBJ1-2|18|TRBD1|TRBV4-3
TGCGCCAGCAGCCAAGAGGGCCCCCCACAGGGGGCTAACTATGGCTACACCTTC
CASSQEGPPQGANYGYTF
>NA|TRBJ1-5|16|NA|TRBV7-8
TGTGCCAGCAGCGTACTCAGGACTTATAGCAATCAGCCCCAGCATTTT
CASSVLRTYSNQPQHF
>NA|TRBJ2-2|14|NA|TRBV10-3
TGTGCCATCAGGGGGTTGGGAGAGACCGGGGAGCTGTTTTTT
CAIRGLGETGELFF
>few|TRBJ1-4|15|NA|TRBV5-4
TGTGCCAGCAGCTTTGGTGGCAGGGCTGGCGAAAAACTGTTTTTT
CASSFGGRAGEKLFF
>NA|TRBJ2-7|12|NA|TRBV27
TGTGCCAGCCGCTCTGTAGGGAGCGAGCAGTACTTC
CASRSVGSEQYF
>NA|TRBJ1-1|16|NA|TRBV2
TGTGCCAGCAGTGGGGTCCTAGCCCTTGGGAACACTGAAGCTTTCTTT
CASSGVLALGNTEAFF
>once|TRBJ2-7|14|NA|TRBV3-1/TRBV3-2
TGTGCCAGCAGCCAAACCAGGGGCCCCTACGAGCAGTACTTC
CASSQTRGPYEQYF
>NA|TRBJ2-7|14|NA|TRBV11-2
TGTGCCAGCAGCTTACAGGGTTCGACCTACGAGCAGTACTTC
CASSLQGSTYEQYF
>NA|TRBJ1-1|13|NA|TRBV6-5
TGTGCCAGCAGCCTGAACCCCACACCTGAAGCTTTCTTT
CASSLNPTPEAFF
>NA|TRBJ2-7|14|NA|TRBV5-1
TGCGCCAGCACCGAAGGTCTCAGCTCCTACGAGCAGTACTTC
CASTEGLSSYEQYF
>NA|TRBJ1-3|13|NA|TRBV29-1
TGCAGCGCCGTCGTCCGCTCTGGAAACACCATATATTTT
CSAVVRSGNTIYF
>NA|TRBJ1-1|15|TRBD1|TRBV5-5
TGTGCCAGCAGCTTGGCAAGGGGGCGCGGAGCTGAAGCTTTCTTT
CASSLARGRGAEAFF
>NA|TRBJ2-7|16|TRBD1|TRBV27
TGTGCCAGCAGAGCTCTGGGACAGGGTAGTATCTACGAGCAGTACTTC
CASRALGQGSIYEQYF
>NA|TRBJ2-1|13|NA|TRBV19
TGTGCCAGTAGTACCGCGGGGTACAATGAGCAGTTCTTC
CASSTAGYNEQFF
>NA|TRBJ1-4|14|NA|TRBV7-2
TGTGCCAGCAGTCGTCGACGGGGTAATGAAAAACTGTTTTTT
CASSRRRGNEKLFF
>NA|TRBJ1-2|13|NA|TRBV28
TGTGCCAGCAGTTTAACGGATGGCTATGGCTACACCTTC
CASSLTDGYGYTF
>NA|TRBJ1-3|13|NA|TRBV28
TGTGCCAGCACACCAGGGAATGGAAACACCATATATTTT
CASTPGNGNTIYF
>NA|TRBJ1-6|14|TRBD1|TRBV6-5
TGTGCCACCCGGCGGGGACAGGGCCCTTCACCCCTCCACTTT
CATRRGQGPSPLHF